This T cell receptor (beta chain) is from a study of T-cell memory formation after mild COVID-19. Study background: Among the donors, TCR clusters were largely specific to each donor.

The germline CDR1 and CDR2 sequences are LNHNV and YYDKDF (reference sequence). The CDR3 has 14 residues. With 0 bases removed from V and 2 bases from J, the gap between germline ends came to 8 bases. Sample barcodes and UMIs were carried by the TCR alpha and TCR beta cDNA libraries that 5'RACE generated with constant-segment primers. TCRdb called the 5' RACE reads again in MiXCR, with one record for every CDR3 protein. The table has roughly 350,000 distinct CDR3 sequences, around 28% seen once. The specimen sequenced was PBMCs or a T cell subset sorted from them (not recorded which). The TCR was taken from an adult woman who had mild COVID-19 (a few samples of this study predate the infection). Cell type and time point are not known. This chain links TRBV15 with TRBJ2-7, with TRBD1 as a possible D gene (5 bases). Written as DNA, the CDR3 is TGTGCCACCAGCAGAGATCAGGGCGCCTACGAGCAGTACTTC. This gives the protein CATSRDQGAYEQYF.